The 30 T cell receptor beta chains below come from one sample, sequenced in a study of identical twins. TCRdb reanalysed the 5' RACE reads using MiXCR and keeps one entry per CDR3 protein. The table has just under 550,000 distinct CDR3 sequences, 13% to 15% seen once. These data were likewise used in another study, on yellow fever vaccine responses in identical twins.

The specimen sequenced was CD4+ T cells sorted from blood. The receptor set was obtained from a woman between 18 and 29 years old in good health.

This clonotype turned up a few times. An end of the junction does not agree with germline; a read error may underlie this. The V gene is TRBV20-1, the J gene TRBJ2-1; D is ambiguous. The CDR3 totals 12 residues. Germline assignment: CDR1 DFQATT and CDR2 SNEGSKA (reference sequence). CDR3: CSARAQYNEQFF. For the CDR3, the DNA is TGCAGTGCCAGAGCACAATACAATGAGCAGTTCTTC.

This clonotype was counted between two and nine times. The V gene is TRBV28, the J gene TRBJ2-5; 7 bases match TRBD1. Germline V gives CDR1 MDHEN, CDR2 SYDVKM. This CDR3 has 15 residues. V shed 3 bases, J shed 3 bases, and the junction held 7 bases outside the gene matches. The CDR3 loop reads CASSFRGTVKETQYF. The CDR3 region has the DNA TGTGCCAGCAGTTTTAGGGGGACAGTTAAAGAGACCCAGTACTTC.

The J gene is TRBJ2-1, the V gene TRBV11-2; TRBD2 agrees at 7 bases. The CDR3 runs to 15 residues. The V gene's germline CDR1 is SGHAT and CDR2 FQNNGV. V gave up 5 bases and J gave up 3 bases; unmatched junction bases: 7. DNA for the CDR3: TGTGCCAGCAGCCGCAGCGGGGCCAACTACAATGAGCAGTTCTTC. Translated, it gives CASSRSGANYNEQFF.

The J gene is TRBJ2-7, the V gene TRBV15, with D perhaps matching TRBD2 (7 bases). Germline loops: CDR1 LNHNV, CDR2 YYDKDF (reference sequence). This CDR3 has 15 residues. The V end lost 0 bases, the J end lost 2 bases, and 11 bases lay between the germline ends. CDR3 loop: CATSREGGGPYEQYF. DNA of the CDR3: TGTGCCACCAGCAGAGAAGGGGGGGGGCCCTACGAGCAGTACTTC.

This clonotype was counted between two and nine times. CDR3 in amino acids: CASSARPRDTGEAFF. CDR3 DNA: TGTGCCAGCAGCGCCCGCCCCCGGGACACCGGCGAAGCTTTCTTT. The chain links TRBV7-3 to TRBJ1-1, with D possibly TRBD1 on 6 matching bases. The germline gives CDR1 SGHTA, CDR2 FQGTGA. CDR3 length: 15 residues. V lost 5 bases and J lost 8, with 21 bases in between.

The rearrangement joins TRBV24-1 to TRBJ2-3; 13 bases align to TRBD2. Germline V gene data show CDR1 as KGHDR and CDR2 as SFDVKD. Germline trimming cut 4 bases from V and 9 bases from J; bases unmatched to any gene: 9. CDR3 length equals 16 residues. The CDR3 here is CATSDTTSGRAATQYF. The CDR3 DNA sequence: TGTGCCACCAGTGACACTACTAGCGGGAGGGCCGCGACGCAGTATTTT.

The chain uses TRBV6-1 and TRBJ2-5; D is possibly TRBD1 (6 bases). Germline loops: CDR1 MNHNS, CDR2 SASEGT. The CDR3 runs to 15 residues. V lost 10 bases to trimming and J lost 2 bases, with 20 bases between them. This chain's CDR3 is CANQSPGHLQETQYF. CDR3 sequence (DNA): TGTGCCAACCAAAGTCCGGGACACCTTCAAGAGACCCAGTACTTC.

J is TRBJ2-7 and V is TRBV3-1; 7 bases align to TRBD1. The CDR3 is 15 amino acids. The germline V gene encodes CDR1 LGHDT and CDR2 YNNKEL (reference sequence). The V and J ends lost 3 bases and 2 bases, in that order; junction bases with no gene match: 7. CDR3 residues: CASSQGQTGTYEQYF. CDR3 DNA: TGTGCCAGCAGCCAGGGTCAGACAGGGACCTACGAGCAGTACTTC.

The V call is TRBV5-1, the J call TRBJ2-1; possibly TRBD2 for D (5 bases). The CDR3 is 16 amino acids. Per germline, CDR1 SGHRS and CDR2 YFSETQ. The germline V and J ends were trimmed by 5 bases and 2 bases, with 17 bases remaining between them. The CDR3 reads CASSSETGKTYNEQFF. The CDR3 DNA sequence: TGCGCCAGCAGTTCAGAGACGGGAAAAACCTACAATGAGCAGTTCTTC.

The V call is TRBV12-3 or TRBV12-4, the J call TRBJ2-5; D is undetermined. There are 13 residues in the CDR3. Trimming took off 3 bases at V and 3 bases at J, with 8 bases between the two ends. For the CDR3, the DNA is TGTGCCAGCAGTTTTGCCACCGAAGAGACCCAGTACTTC. Protein sequence: CASSFATEETQYF.

The gene calls are TRBV7-3 and TRBJ2-5, with D perhaps assigned TRBD1 or TRBD2 (5 bases each). Trimming removed 2 bases at V and 2 bases at J, with 12 bases between. Germline V gene data show CDR1 as SGHTA and CDR2 as FQGTGA. The CDR3 runs 15 residues. The CDR3 loop is CASSLQGRNQETQYF. CDR3 DNA sequence: TGTGCCAGCAGCTTACAGGGACGGAATCAAGAGACCCAGTACTTC. The entire variable domain, with the rest obtained from reference TRBV7-3 and TRBJ2-5, is as follows: GAGVSQTPSNKVTEKGKYVELRCDPISGHTALYWYRQSLGQGPEFLIYFQGTGAADDSGLPNDRFFAVRPEGSVSTLKIQRTERGDSAVYLCASSLQGRNQETQYFGPGTRLLVL.

This clonotype was observed a handful of times. V usage is TRBV24-1 and J usage is TRBJ2-7, with 7 bases identical to TRBD2. This CDR3 region has 17 residues. V trimming: 2 bases; J trimming: 3 bases; junction bases outside the gene matches: 12. Germline-derived CDR1 and CDR2 are KGHDR and SFDVKD. The CDR3 is CATSDSPGSGNLYEQYF. CDR3 coding DNA: TGTGCCACCAGTGATTCCCCCGGGAGCGGGAACCTCTACGAGCAGTACTTC.

This clonotype was seen only a few times. The J gene is TRBJ2-1, the V gene TRBV12-3 or TRBV12-4; 7 bases line up with TRBD2. The CDR3 is 15 residues long. Trimming took 0 bases from V and 7 from J; bases not matched to a gene: 6. DNA of the CDR3: TGTGCCAGCAGTTTAGCCAGGGACTACCGAAATGAGCAGTTCTTC. It codes for CASSLARDYRNEQFF.

The table lists this clonotype with a few counts. This rearrangement joins TRBV20-1 to TRBJ2-5, with 12 bases identical to TRBD2. The germline gives CDR1 DFQATT, CDR2 SNEGSKA (reference sequence). The CDR3 has 19 amino acids. V gave up 3 bases and J gave up 5 bases; unmatched junction bases: 19. This CDR3 reads CSARSGGRRLAGVQETQYF. The CDR3 DNA is TGCAGTGCTAGGAGCGGGGGTCGCCGACTAGCGGGAGTACAGGAGACCCAGTACTTC.

There are a few counts of this clonotype. The J gene is TRBJ2-5, the V gene TRBV5-1, with D perhaps being TRBD1 or TRBD2 (6 bases each). The CDR3 is 15 amino acids. Germline V gene lookup returns CDR1 SGHRS and CDR2 YFSETQ. Trimming shortened V by 0 bases and J by 7 bases, and 16 bases separated the two germline ends. The CDR3 spells CASSLDGGPPGTQYF. The CDR3 DNA sequence: TGCGCCAGCAGCTTGGACGGGGGCCCACCGGGGACCCAGTACTTC. The variable domain in full, with the rest retrieved from reference TRBV5-1 and TRBJ2-5, is KAGVTQTPRYLIKTRGQQVTLSCSPISGHRSVSWYQQTPGQGLQFLFEYFSETQRNKGNFPGRFSGRQFSNSRSEMNVSTLELGDSALYLCASSLDGGPPGTQYFGPGTRLLVL.

This clonotype has a handful of counts. Here the CDR3 DNA reads TGCAGTGCTACGCCCGCAGGCACAAGGGAGCAGTTCTTC. Translation gives CSATPAGTREQFF. V is TRBV20-1 and J is TRBJ2-1, with D hard to call. The CDR3 has 13 amino acids. Looked up from germline, CDR1 is DFQATT and CDR2 is SNEGSKA (reference sequence). Trimming stripped 4 bases from V and 10 bases from J, with 17 bases between.

This clonotype has only a few counts. V usage is TRBV14 and J usage is TRBJ2-7; the D is unclear. CDR1 SGHDN and CDR2 FVKESK come from the germline V gene. Trimming took 2 bases from V and 3 from J, leaving 2 bases between them. CDR3 length: 11 residues. The CDR3 protein is CASSQHYEQYF. In nucleotides, the CDR3 is TGTGCCAGCAGCCAACACTACGAGCAGTACTTC.

This clonotype was detected only a few times. The CDR3 bases are TGTGCCATCAGTGTCAGTGCAGTCGACACTGAAGCTTTCTTT. It is translated as CAISVSAVDTEAFF. The chain has TRBV10-3 and TRBJ1-1; D is uncertain. Germline loops: CDR1 ENHRY, CDR2 SYGVKD. Trimming shortened V by 4 bases and J by 3 bases, and 12 bases separated the two germline ends. The CDR3 runs 14 residues.

This clonotype has a handful of counts. This chain connects TRBV6-2 or TRBV6-3 to TRBJ2-7; D might be TRBD1 (5 bases). Germline V lookup: CDR1 MNHEY, CDR2 SVGEGT. The CDR3 loop spans 15 amino acids. Trimming took off 7 bases at V and 0 bases at J, with 16 bases between the two ends. The CDR3 DNA is TGTGCCAGCAAACCGGAAGGGGTCAACTCCTACGAGCAGTACTTC. Protein sequence: CASKPEGVNSYEQYF.

The chain is built from TRBV28 and TRBJ2-7; no clear D gene. The CDR3 contains 15 residues. Trimming shortened V by 11 bases and J by 1 base, and 21 bases separated the two germline ends. Germline CDR1 MDHEN, CDR2 SYDVKM. CDR3 nucleotides: TGTGCCCAGCTCTGTAGTCAGGACGTTTCCTACGAGCAGTACTTC. This sequence encodes CAQLCSQDVSYEQYF.

The chain uses TRBV5-1 and TRBJ2-1; possibly TRBD1 or TRBD2 for D (6 bases each). This CDR3 has 15 amino acids. The ends were cut back, 5 bases at V and 0 bases at J, with 12 bases in the middle. Germline-derived CDR1 and CDR2 are SGHRS and YFSETQ. DNA for the CDR3: TGCGCCAGCAGGCGGGACATCAGCTCCTACAATGAGCAGTTCTTC. Encoded protein: CASRRDISSYNEQFF.

The V and J genes are TRBV28 and TRBJ2-6; 7 bases agree with TRBD1. The CDR3 sequence is 16 residues long. Germline loops: CDR1 MDHEN, CDR2 SYDVKM. V gave up 4 bases and J gave up 2 bases; unmatched junction bases: 5. Here the CDR3 reads CASSSGQLAGANVLTF. Written as DNA, the CDR3 is TGTGCCAGCAGTTCGGGACAGTTAGCTGGGGCCAACGTCCTGACTTTC.

This clonotype was seen more than once but under ten times. The chain joins TRBV5-6 to TRBJ1-1, with 7 bases aligning to TRBD1. This CDR3 spans 14 amino acids. In germline, CDR1 is SGHDT, CDR2 YYEEEE. V lost 7 bases to trimming and J lost 0 bases; unmatched junction nucleotides: 6. The CDR3 loop reads CASDLQGMNTEAFF. The CDR3 region has the DNA TGTGCCAGCGACCTACAGGGGATGAACACTGAAGCTTTCTTT.

This clonotype was seen a handful of times. The chain links TRBV7-7 to TRBJ2-5; D gene uncertain. There are 14 residues in the CDR3. Germline CDR1 reads SSHAT; CDR2 reads FNYEAQ (reference sequence). Trimming cost V 2 bases and J 2 bases, with 9 bases left between them. CDR3 sequence: CASSLSGFQETQYF. In nucleotides, the CDR3 is TGTGCCAGCAGCTTATCTGGGTTTCAAGAGACCCAGTACTTC. The full variable domain, with the rest looked up from reference TRBV7-7 and TRBJ2-5, is GAGVSQSPRYKVTKRGQDVTLRCDPISSHATLYWYQQALGQGPEFLTYFNYEAQPDKSGLPSDRFSAERPEGSISTLTIQRTEQRDSAMYRCASSLSGFQETQYFGPGTRLLVL.

This clonotype has a handful of counts. The V and J genes are TRBV12-3 or TRBV12-4 and TRBJ1-2; D is ambiguous. The CDR3 runs to 12 residues. V gave up 6 bases and J gave up 7 bases, with 12 bases separating them. CDR3 coding DNA: TGTGCCAGCAGCCCAGGACTAATTGGCTACACCTTC. Translating gives CASSPGLIGYTF.

This sequence joins TRBV5-1 and TRBJ1-1, with D possibly being TRBD1 (5 bases). Per germline, CDR1 SGHRS and CDR2 YFSETQ. Trimming left V 1 base short and J 6 bases short, with 13 bases between. CDR3 length: 14 residues. The CDR3 reads CASSLTGGVSEAFF. For the CDR3, the DNA is TGCGCCAGCAGCTTGACGGGGGGGGTATCTGAAGCTTTCTTT.

This clonotype was seen a handful of times. The rearrangement links TRBV9 to TRBJ2-7; tentative D call: TRBD1 (5 bases). With 3 bases removed from V and 3 bases from J, the gap between germline ends came to 13 bases. CDR1 and CDR2 from the germline V gene are SGDLS and YYNGEE. This CDR3 is built from 14 residues. CDR3 in amino acids: CASSAGSPLYEQYF. The CDR3 coding sequence is TGTGCCAGCAGCGCAGGGTCCCCCCTCTACGAGCAGTACTTC.

The J gene is TRBJ2-1, the V gene TRBV15; possible D gene TRBD2, 5 bases. The V and J ends lost 8 bases and 11 bases respectively, with 16 bases between them. CDR3 length: 12 residues. Looked up from germline, CDR1 is LNHNV and CDR2 is YYDKDF (reference sequence). For the CDR3, the DNA is TGTGCCACCGCACCGGACTCCCGGCAGCAGTTCTTC. This codes for CATAPDSRQQFF.

Only a few counts were recorded for this clonotype. The chain couples TRBV10-3 to TRBJ2-5, with D tentatively TRBD2 (5 bases). Trimming cost V 0 bases and J 1 base, with 9 bases left between them. Germline loops: CDR1 ENHRY, CDR2 SYGVKD. The CDR3 is 15 residues long. This CDR3 is CAISESGGPQETQYF. The CDR3 nucleotides are TGTGCCATCAGTGAGTCCGGCGGGCCCCAAGAGACCCAGTACTTC.

This clonotype occurred a few times. This rearrangement joins TRBV5-1 to TRBJ2-3; the D gene is possibly TRBD1 (6 bases). Looked up from germline, CDR1 is SGHRS and CDR2 is YFSETQ. V shed 4 bases and J shed 3 bases, with 12 bases lying between them. This CDR3 contains 14 residues. The DNA for the CDR3 is TGCGCCAGCAGCCCGGCCACAGGGACAGATACGCAGTATTTT. The encoded protein is CASSPATGTDTQYF. The variable domain in full, completed from reference TRBV5-1 and TRBJ2-3, reads KAGVTQTPRYLIKTRGQQVTLSCSPISGHRSVSWYQQTPGQGLQFLFEYFSETQRNKGNFPGRFSGRQFSNSRSEMNVSTLELGDSALYLCASSPATGTDTQYFGPGTRLTVL.